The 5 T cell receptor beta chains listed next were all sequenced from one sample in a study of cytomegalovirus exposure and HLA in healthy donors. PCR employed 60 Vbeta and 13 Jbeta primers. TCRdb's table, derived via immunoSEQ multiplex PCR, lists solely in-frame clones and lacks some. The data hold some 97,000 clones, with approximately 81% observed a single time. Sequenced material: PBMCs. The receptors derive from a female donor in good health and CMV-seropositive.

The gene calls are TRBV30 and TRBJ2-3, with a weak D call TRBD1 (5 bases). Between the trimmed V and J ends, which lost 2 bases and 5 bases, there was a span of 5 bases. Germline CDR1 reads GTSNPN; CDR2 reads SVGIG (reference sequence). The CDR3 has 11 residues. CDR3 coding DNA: TGTGCCTGGAGTACAGGAGATACGCAGTATTTT. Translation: CAWSTGDTQYF. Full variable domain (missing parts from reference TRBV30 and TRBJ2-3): SQTIHQWPATLVQPVGSPLSLECTVEGTSNPNLYWYRQAAGRGLQLLFYSVGIGQISSEVPQNLSASRPQDRQFILSSKKLLLSDSGFYLCAWSTGDTQYFGPGTRLTVL.

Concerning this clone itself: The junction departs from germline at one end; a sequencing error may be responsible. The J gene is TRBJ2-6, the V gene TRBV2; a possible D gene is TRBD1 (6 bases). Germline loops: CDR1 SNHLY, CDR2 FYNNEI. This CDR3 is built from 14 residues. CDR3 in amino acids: CASTGTTGANGLTF. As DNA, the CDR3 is TGTGCCAGCACGGGGACAACTGGGGCCAACGGCCTGACTTTC.

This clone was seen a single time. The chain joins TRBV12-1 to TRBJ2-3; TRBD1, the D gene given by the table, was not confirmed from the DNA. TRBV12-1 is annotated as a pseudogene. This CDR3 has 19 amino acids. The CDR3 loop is CASSFGASKGTGETDTQYF. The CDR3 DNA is TGTGCCAGCAGCTTTGGAGCCAGTAAGGGGACAGGGGAGACAGATACGCAGTATTTT.

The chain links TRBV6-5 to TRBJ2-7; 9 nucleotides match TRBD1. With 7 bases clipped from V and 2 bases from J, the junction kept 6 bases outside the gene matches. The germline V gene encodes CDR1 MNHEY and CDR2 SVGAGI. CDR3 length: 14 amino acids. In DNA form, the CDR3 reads TGTGCCAGCACGCCGACAGGGGGAACCTACGAGCAGTACTTC. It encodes CASTPTGGTYEQYF.

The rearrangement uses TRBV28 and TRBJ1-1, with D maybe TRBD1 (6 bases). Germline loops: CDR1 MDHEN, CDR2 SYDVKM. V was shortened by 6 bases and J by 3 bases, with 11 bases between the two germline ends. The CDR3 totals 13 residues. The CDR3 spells CASSPGQYTEAFF. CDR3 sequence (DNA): TGTGCCAGCAGCCCGGGACAATACACTGAAGCTTTCTTT.